A single TCR beta chain is shown here with its context. This specimen belongs to a study of CD8+ T cells in alopecia areata. The V and J ends lost 2 bases and 2 bases, in that order; junction bases with no gene match: 6. Germline values: CDR1 SQVTM, CDR2 ANQGSEA. The CDR3 loop spans 15 amino acids. Extraction and reverse transcription of RNA yielded cDNA as the sequencing template. Data came from immunoSEQ multiplex PCR; TCRdb stores just in-frame clones and leaves some out. The sample contains roughly 200,000 clones, more than 60% of which appear only once. The receptor was derived from a human donor with alopecia areata. This material consisted of CD4+ T cells sorted from blood, taken at week 0. The rearrangement joins TRBV29-1 to TRBJ1-3; 7 bases agree with TRBD1. The CDR3 loop is CSVELTGRTGNTIYF. In DNA, the CDR3 is TGCAGCGTTGAACTGACAGGGAGGACTGGAAACACCATATATTTT. Based on the CDR3 plus reference TRBV29-1 and TRBJ1-3, the full variable domain is SAVISQKPSRDICQRGTSLTIQCQVDSQVTMMFWYRQQPGQSLTLIATANQGSEATYESGFVIDKFPISRPNLTFSTLTVSNMSPEDSSIYLCSVELTGRTGNTIYFGEGSWLTVV.